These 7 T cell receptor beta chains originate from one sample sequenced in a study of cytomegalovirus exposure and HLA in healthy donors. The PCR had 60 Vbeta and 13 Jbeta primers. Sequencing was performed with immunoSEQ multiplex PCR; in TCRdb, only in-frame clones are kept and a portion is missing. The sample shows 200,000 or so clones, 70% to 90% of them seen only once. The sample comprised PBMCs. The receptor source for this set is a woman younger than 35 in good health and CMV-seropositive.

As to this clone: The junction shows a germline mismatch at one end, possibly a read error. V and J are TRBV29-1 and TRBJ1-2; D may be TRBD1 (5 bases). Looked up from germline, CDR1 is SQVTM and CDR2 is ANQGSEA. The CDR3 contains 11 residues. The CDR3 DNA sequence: TGCAGCGTTCCCCACCCACGCGGGACTGATTTT. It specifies CSVPHPRGTDF.

The CDR3 reads CASSYSRQINEKLFF. Here the CDR3 DNA reads TGTGCCAGCAGTTACTCCCGACAGATTAATGAAAAACTGTTTTTT. This chain connects TRBV6-6 to TRBJ1-4, with D possibly being TRBD1 (5 bases). The CDR3 extends over 15 amino acids. The V gene lost 0 bases and the J gene lost 4 bases, with 9 bases spanning the gap. The germline CDR1 and CDR2 sequences are MNHNY and SVGAGI (reference sequence).

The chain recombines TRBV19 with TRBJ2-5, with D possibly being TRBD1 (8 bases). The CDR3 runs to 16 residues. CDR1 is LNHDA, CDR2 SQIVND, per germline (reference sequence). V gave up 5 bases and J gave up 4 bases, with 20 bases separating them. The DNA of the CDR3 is TGTGCCAGTAGTGGGCAAACAGGGGGGAGGGGAGAGACCCAGTACTTC. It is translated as CASSGQTGGRGETQYF.

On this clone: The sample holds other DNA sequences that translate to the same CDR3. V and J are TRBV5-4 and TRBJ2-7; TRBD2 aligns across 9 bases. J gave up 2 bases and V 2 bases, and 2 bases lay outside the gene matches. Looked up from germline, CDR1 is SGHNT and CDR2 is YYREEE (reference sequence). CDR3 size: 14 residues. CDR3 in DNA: TGTGCCAGCAGCTTTAGCGGGGGAACCTACGAGCAGTACTTC. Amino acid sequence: CASSFSGGTYEQYF.

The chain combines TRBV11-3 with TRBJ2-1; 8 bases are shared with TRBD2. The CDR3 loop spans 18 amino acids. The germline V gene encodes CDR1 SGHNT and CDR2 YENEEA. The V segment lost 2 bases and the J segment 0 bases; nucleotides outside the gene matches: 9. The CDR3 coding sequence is TGTGCCAGCAGCTTACTAGCGGGTCCTTATAGCTCCTACAATGAGCAGTTCTTC. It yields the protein CASSLLAGPYSSYNEQFF.

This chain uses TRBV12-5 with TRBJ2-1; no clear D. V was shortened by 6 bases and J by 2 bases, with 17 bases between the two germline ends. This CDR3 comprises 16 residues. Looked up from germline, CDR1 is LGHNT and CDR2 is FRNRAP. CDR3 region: CASGTTPGSTYNEQFF. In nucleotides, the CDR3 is TGTGCTAGTGGGACCACCCCAGGTTCTACCTACAATGAGCAGTTCTTC.

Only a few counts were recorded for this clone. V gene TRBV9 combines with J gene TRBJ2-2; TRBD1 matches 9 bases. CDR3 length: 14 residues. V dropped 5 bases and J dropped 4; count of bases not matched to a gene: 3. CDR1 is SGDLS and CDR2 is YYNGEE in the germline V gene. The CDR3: CASRDRGSTGELFF. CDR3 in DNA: TGTGCCAGCAGGGACAGGGGATCCACCGGGGAGCTGTTTTTT.